These T cell receptor beta chains were read from a single sample in a study of T cell changes during pregnancy in multiple sclerosis. Only in-frame clones appear in the TCRdb table, and some are missing; sequencing was by immunoSEQ multiplex PCR. The sample yields 41,000 or so clones, about 89% seen once. Material: CD4+ T cells from peripheral blood mononuclear cells, obtained in the first trimester of pregnancy. The source of these receptors is a female donor with multiple sclerosis, enrolled in a pregnancy study. Each CDR3 is given with its conserved first and last residue. The order of the fields is CDR3 DNA, CDR3 protein, D gene, clone size, V gene, CDR3 length, J gene. D genes are given only for firm matches. Rows give clone size only sometimes, using once, few, many, or a class for an expanded clone.

cdr3_nt: TGTGCCAGTAGTATAGGAGGGGGAAGCAATCAGCCCCAGCATTTT; cdr3_aa: CASSIGGGSNQPQHF; d_call: .; clone_size: .; v_call: TRBV19; cdr3_length: 15; j_call: TRBJ1-5
cdr3_nt: TGTGCCAGCAGCCGTAGCGGGAGAGGTTCGGGGGAGCAGTACTTC; cdr3_aa: CASSRSGRGSGEQYF; d_call: TRBD2; clone_size: few; v_call: TRBV13; cdr3_length: 15; j_call: TRBJ2-7
cdr3_nt: TGTGCCAGCACTGAAATTTCGGGCATAGGGAGAGTCCGAAACACCATATATTTT; cdr3_aa: CASTEISGIGRVRNTIYF; d_call: .; clone_size: .; v_call: TRBV6-1; cdr3_length: 18; j_call: TRBJ1-3
cdr3_nt: TGTGCCAGCCAAGGTGGGGGGGTGGGAACCTATGGCTACACCTTC; cdr3_aa: CASQGGGVGTYGYTF; d_call: .; clone_size: .; v_call: TRBV6-1; cdr3_length: 15; j_call: TRBJ1-2
cdr3_nt: TGTGCCCTAGGGGGTTTAGGGGAGACCCAGTACTTC; cdr3_aa: CALGGLGETQYF; d_call: .; clone_size: .; v_call: TRBV6-5; cdr3_length: 12; j_call: TRBJ2-5
cdr3_nt: TGTGCCAGCAGTTACACCCCAGGGGCCTACGAGCAGTACTTC; cdr3_aa: CASSYTPGAYEQYF; d_call: .; clone_size: .; v_call: TRBV6-5; cdr3_length: 14; j_call: TRBJ2-7
cdr3_nt: TGTGCCAGCAGCCAAGGAATGGTAGCGGGAGCGAGGGGTGAGCAGTTCTTC; cdr3_aa: CASSQGMVAGARGEQFF; d_call: TRBD2; clone_size: few; v_call: TRBV14; cdr3_length: 17; j_call: TRBJ2-1
cdr3_nt: TGTGCCACCAGCAGATCGGGATTCAACGCGAATGAGCAGTTCTTC; cdr3_aa: CATSRSGFNANEQFF; d_call: .; clone_size: .; v_call: TRBV15; cdr3_length: 15; j_call: TRBJ2-1
cdr3_nt: TGTGCCAGCAGGCGAGCGGTAACGAACACCGGGGAGCTGTTTTTT; cdr3_aa: CASRRAVTNTGELFF; d_call: .; clone_size: .; v_call: TRBV6-5; cdr3_length: 15; j_call: TRBJ2-2
cdr3_nt: TGTGCCAGCAGCTTCGACAGGGGAGGGGGAAAAGAGACCCAGTACTTC; cdr3_aa: CASSFDRGGGKETQYF; d_call: .; clone_size: .; v_call: TRBV5-4; cdr3_length: 16; j_call: TRBJ2-5
cdr3_nt: TGTGCCAGCAGCCAAGAGGTCCCCGGTTCCTATAGCAATCAGCCCCAGCATTTT; cdr3_aa: CASSQEVPGSYSNQPQHF; d_call: .; clone_size: .; v_call: TRBV4-2; cdr3_length: 18; j_call: TRBJ1-5
cdr3_nt: TGTGCCAGCCAGGGATACAATGAAAAACTGTTTTTT; cdr3_aa: CASQGYNEKLFF; d_call: .; clone_size: .; v_call: TRBV6-5; cdr3_length: 12; j_call: TRBJ1-4
cdr3_nt: TGCAGTGCTAGTCGGGTTGAAGCTTTCTTT; cdr3_aa: CSASRVEAFF; d_call: .; clone_size: .; v_call: TRBV20-1; cdr3_length: 10; j_call: TRBJ1-1
cdr3_nt: TGCGCCAGCAGCTTGATTGGGGCTATTCGCTCCTACAATGAGCAGTTCTTC; cdr3_aa: CASSLIGAIRSYNEQFF; d_call: .; clone_size: .; v_call: TRBV5-1; cdr3_length: 17; j_call: TRBJ2-1
cdr3_nt: TGTGCCAGCAGAACCGGGACAGGGACTCAGGAAAAACTGTTTTTT; cdr3_aa: CASRTGTGTQEKLFF; d_call: TRBD1; clone_size: .; v_call: TRBV6-5; cdr3_length: 15; j_call: TRBJ1-4
cdr3_nt: TGTGCCAGCATCTTTCAGGGGTTAAGTGAGCAGTTCTTC; cdr3_aa: CASIFQGLSEQFF; d_call: .; clone_size: .; v_call: TRBV2; cdr3_length: 13; j_call: TRBJ2-1
cdr3_nt: TGTGCCAGCAGTTCTCTGTGGGGGACTAGGACTGGGGAGCTGTTTTTT; cdr3_aa: CASSSLWGTRTGELFF; d_call: TRBD2; clone_size: .; v_call: TRBV6-5; cdr3_length: 16; j_call: TRBJ2-2